This T cell receptor beta chain stems from a study of cytomegalovirus exposure and HLA in healthy donors. This table comes from immunoSEQ multiplex PCR, and its TCRdb copy is limited to in-frame clones, with some not included. There are 100,000 to 150,000 clones in the sample; roughly nine tenths occur only once, and around 1.3% lies in the top ten. For this clone: What it binds is unknown.

The study, taken as a whole, reports: Diagnosis of cytomegalovirus status made by the classifier reportedly showed high specificity and sensitivity. Most TCR sequences showed up rarely, but some public TCRs showed up in many donors. Later, an analysis found that TCR clusters from the first cohort tended to co-occur in the roughly 120 validation repertoires.

The germline V and J ends were trimmed by 7 bases and 3 bases, with 16 bases remaining between them. From germline, CDR1 is SQVTM and CDR2 ANQGSEA. This CDR3 contains 13 residues. This chain links TRBV29-1 with TRBJ2-7, with a possible D match to TRBD1 (5 bases). The receptor was isolated from a woman between 18 and 29 years old in good health and CMV-seronegative. The specimen sequenced was PBMCs. CDR3: CSAWFSQGYEQYF. In DNA form, the CDR3 reads TGCAGCGCCTGGTTTTCCCAGGGCTACGAGCAGTACTTC.